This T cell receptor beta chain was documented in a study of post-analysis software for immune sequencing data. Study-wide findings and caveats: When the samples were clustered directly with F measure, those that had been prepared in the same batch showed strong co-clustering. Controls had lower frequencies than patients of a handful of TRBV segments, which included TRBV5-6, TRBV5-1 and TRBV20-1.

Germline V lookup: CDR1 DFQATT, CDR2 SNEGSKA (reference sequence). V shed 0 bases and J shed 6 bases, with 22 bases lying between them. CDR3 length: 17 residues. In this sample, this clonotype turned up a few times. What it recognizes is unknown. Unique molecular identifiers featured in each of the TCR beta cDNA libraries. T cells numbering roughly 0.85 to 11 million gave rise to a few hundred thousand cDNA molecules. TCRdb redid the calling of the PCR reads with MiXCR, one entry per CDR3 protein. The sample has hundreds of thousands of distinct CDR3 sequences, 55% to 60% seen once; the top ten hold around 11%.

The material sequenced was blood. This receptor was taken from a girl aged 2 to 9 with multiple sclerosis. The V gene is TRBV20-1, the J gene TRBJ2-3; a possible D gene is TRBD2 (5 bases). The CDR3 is CSARDVRAGSLGDTQYF. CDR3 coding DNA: TGCAGTGCTAGAGATGTGAGGGCGGGCTCTCTCGGGGATACGCAGTATTTT.